This section outlines one T cell receptor beta chain sequence together with its context. This clone has a single count. There is no known antigen for this receptor. It has no much larger one-base neighbor in the sample; base qualities were not kept. TCRbeta CDR3 regions were amplified from genomic DNA using the immunoSEQ Assay, a bias-controlled multiplex PCR. Regarding the original processing steps: Within the assay, amplification of reference gene primers was used to estimate how many nucleated cells each sample contained. Sequence reads were collapsed and filtered to measure the absolute abundance of every unique TCRbeta CDR3 rearrangement. For each sample, productive Simpson clonality was calculated as the square root of Simpson's diversity index across productive rearrangements. The immuneACCESS repertoire file appears here via TCRdb, limited to in-frame rearrangements. These files lack a portion of the clones; in checked studies, under half of the deficit traces to unresolved V genes, and the cause of the others is not known. D and trimming come from the DNA, and the V and J calls and clone size come from that table. The sample table lists roughly 140,000 clones, roughly 88% of them with a count of one. The ten top clones hold roughly 1.2% of the sample.

Per the germline V gene, LGHNA is the CDR1 and YSLEER is the CDR2. V and J are trimmed by 4 bases and 14 bases, and the gene matches miss 24 bases of the junction. From the cysteine up to the phenylalanine, the CDR3 has a length of 18 residues. The kept DNA is CDR3 alone, 54 bases in frame from the first base. These data are taken from a study of blood T cell repertoires in COVID-19 (dated by TCRdb to between 2020 and 2021). Context from the whole study: The collaborator samples originated in the United States, Italy and Spain and spanned the acute and convalescent phases of COVID-19. The repertoires were made available in a free public database intended to serve as a resource for research on the immune response to SARS-CoV-2. Where available, HLA class I and class II types were obtained from metadata supplied by the sample provider rather than from assay-based typing. The dataset comprised deeply sampled blood TCRbeta repertoires from subjects exposed to, actively infected with, or recovered from COVID-19. The samples were drawn from two sources: the first 160 participants of the ongoing ImmuneRACE study, and 950 to 1,500 subjects contributed by 6 global collaborators. The material from the prospective study consisted of cDNA or gDNA derived from T cells, B-cell-depleted T cells, or PBMCs. Nearly every sample came with metadata listing a de-identified subject ID, COVID-19 status, age in years and sex. On the study overall, not on this receptor specifically: The amount of clinical and demographic metadata varied by source and participant and was provided uncurated.

In the prospective study, participants were roughly 18 to 100 years old, resided in about 25 geographic areas of the United States, and were enrolled through a virtual design. In the prospective study, cohorts were assigned on the basis of participant-reported clinical history obtained from a screening survey and a study questionnaire. Each participant in the prospective study had whole blood, serum and a nasopharyngeal or oropharyngeal swab collected by mobile phlebotomists. Additional blood draws and questionnaires over an approximately two-month period could optionally be provided by prospective study participants. Before DNA extraction, blood samples from the prospective study were shipped at room temperature or frozen.

This chain is built from TRBV4-3 and TRBJ1-4; TRBD1 aligns with 8 central bases. This clonotype was sampled from a woman younger than 45 with acute COVID-19. Sequenced material: PBMCs or T cells enriched from blood (not recorded which). This receptor has the CDR3 CASSLGAGGVWGVAGLFF. The sequenced DNA is TGCGCCAGCAGCCTTGGCGCAGGGGGCGTATGGGGCGTTGCGGGGCTGTTTTTT.